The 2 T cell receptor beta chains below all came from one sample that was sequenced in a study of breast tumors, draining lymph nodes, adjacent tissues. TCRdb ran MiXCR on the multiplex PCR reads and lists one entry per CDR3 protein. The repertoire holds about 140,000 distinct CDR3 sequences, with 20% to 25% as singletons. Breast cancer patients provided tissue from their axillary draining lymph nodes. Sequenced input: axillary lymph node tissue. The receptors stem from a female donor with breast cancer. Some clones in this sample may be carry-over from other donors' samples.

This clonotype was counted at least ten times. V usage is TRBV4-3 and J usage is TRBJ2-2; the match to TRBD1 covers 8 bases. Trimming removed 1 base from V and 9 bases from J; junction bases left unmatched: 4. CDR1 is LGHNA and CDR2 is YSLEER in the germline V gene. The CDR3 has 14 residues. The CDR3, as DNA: TGCGCCAGCAGCCAAGTAGGACAGGGCAGGGAGCTGTTTTTT. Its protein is CASSQVGQGRELFF.

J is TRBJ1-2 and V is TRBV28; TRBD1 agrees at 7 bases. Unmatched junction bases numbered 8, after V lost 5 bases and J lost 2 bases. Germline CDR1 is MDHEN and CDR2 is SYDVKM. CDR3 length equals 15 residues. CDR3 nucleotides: TGTGCCAGCAGTCACCGACAGGGTCTAAACTATGGCTACACCTTC. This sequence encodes CASSHRQGLNYGYTF.